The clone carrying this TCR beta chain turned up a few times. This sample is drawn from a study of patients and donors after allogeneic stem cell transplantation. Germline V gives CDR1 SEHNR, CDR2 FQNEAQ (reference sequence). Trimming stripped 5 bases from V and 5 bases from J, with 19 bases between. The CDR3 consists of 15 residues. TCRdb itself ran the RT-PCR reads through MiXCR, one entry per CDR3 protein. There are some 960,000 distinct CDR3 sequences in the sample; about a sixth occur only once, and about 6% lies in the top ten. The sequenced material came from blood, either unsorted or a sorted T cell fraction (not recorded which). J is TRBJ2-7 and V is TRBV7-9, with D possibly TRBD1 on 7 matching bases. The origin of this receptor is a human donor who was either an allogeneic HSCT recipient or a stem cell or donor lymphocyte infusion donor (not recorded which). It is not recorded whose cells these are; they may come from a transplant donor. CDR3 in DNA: TGTGCCAGCAGCGGTAGGAGGGGGCTGGACCACGAGCAGTACTTC. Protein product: CASSGRRGLDHEQYF.